This T cell receptor beta chain derives from a study of identical twins. A universal primer site was added by template switching, and unique molecular identifiers were carried by the cDNA. TCRdb re-derived calls from the 5' RACE reads in MiXCR, one entry per CDR3 protein. The repertoire holds 1.5 million to 2 million distinct CDR3 sequences, less than 40% seen once, with over 0.25% in the top ten. V shed 6 bases and J shed 0 bases, with 7 bases lying between them. This CDR3 region has 14 residues. CDR1 and CDR2 from the germline V gene are SGHRS and YFSETQ. The sample consisted of cord blood. V is TRBV5-1 and J is TRBJ2-6, with unresolved D. This receptor was taken from a newborn girl in good health. CDR3 in DNA: TGCGCCAGCATCGATATCTCTGGGGCCAACGTCCTGACTTTC. Residues: CASIDISGANVLTF.